This T cell receptor beta chain was identified in a study of CD8+CD57+ T cells in acquired aplastic anemia. Germline CDR1 and CDR2: SNHLY and FYNNEI. V lost 6 bases and J 5 bases, leaving 19 bases between the germline ends. This CDR3 has 15 amino acids. Sequencing involved patients with CD8+CD57+ cell expansion previously shown by flow cytometry. Genomic DNA served as template for TCR beta VDJ and CDR3 profiling. TCRdb re-called the reads through MiXCR, storing one row per CDR3 protein. The repertoire holds 150,000 to 170,000 distinct CDR3 sequences, with around half as singletons. The sample comprised sorted CD4+, CD8+, or CD8+CD57+ T cells (not recorded which) from PBMCs. The receptor comes from a human donor with aplastic anemia. This rearrangement joins TRBV2 to TRBJ2-5; maybe TRBD1 (6 bases). The CDR3 region is CASRREQGPWETQYF. DNA of the CDR3: TGTGCCAGCAGGAGAGAACAGGGCCCCTGGGAGACCCAGTACTTC.